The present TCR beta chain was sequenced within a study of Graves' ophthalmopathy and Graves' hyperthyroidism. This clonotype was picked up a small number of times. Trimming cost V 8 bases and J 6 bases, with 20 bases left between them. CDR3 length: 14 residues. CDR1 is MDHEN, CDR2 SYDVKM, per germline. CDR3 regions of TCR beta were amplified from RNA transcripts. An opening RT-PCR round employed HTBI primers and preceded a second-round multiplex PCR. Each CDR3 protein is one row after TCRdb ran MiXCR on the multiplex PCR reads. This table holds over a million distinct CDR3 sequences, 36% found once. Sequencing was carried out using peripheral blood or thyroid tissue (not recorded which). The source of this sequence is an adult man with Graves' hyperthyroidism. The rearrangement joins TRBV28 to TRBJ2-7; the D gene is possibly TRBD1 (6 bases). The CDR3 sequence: CASQVPTGLGEQYF. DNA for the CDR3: TGTGCCAGCCAAGTGCCCACAGGGCTCGGCGAGCAGTACTTC. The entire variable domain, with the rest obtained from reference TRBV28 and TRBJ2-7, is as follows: DVKVTQSSRYLVKRTGEKVFLECVQDMDHENMFWYRQDPGLGLRLIYFSYDVKMKEKGDIPEGYSVSREKKERFSLILESASTNQTSMYLCASQVPTGLGEQYFGPGTRLTVT.